The present T cell receptor (beta chain) was sequenced within a study of post-analysis software for immune sequencing data. Study at large: Patients with relapsing-remitting, secondary progressive and progressive-relapsing multiple sclerosis courses were all represented. Study-wide points: Controls had lower frequencies than patients of 4 or 5 TRBV segments, which included TRBV5-6, TRBV5-1 and TRBV20-1. The normalized Chao1 diversity of multiple sclerosis patients was significantly lower than that of controls. With F measure, samples from one preparation batch clustered together strongly.

Unique molecular identifiers were present in the TCR beta cDNA libraries. In TCRdb, the PCR reads were re-called with MiXCR into one record per CDR3 protein. The sample includes about 810,000 distinct CDR3 sequences, approximately 50% of them seen just once. This CDR3 is built from 13 residues. J gave up 6 bases and V 3 bases, and 5 bases lay outside the gene matches. Germline V CDR1 and CDR2: SQVTM, ANQGSEA. Regarding this clonotype: Antigen unknown.

Sequencing used blood. This receptor was identified in a girl aged 5-17 years with multiple sclerosis. V gene TRBV29-1 combines with J gene TRBJ2-5; 9 bases map to TRBD2. The CDR3 is CSVDASGIKTQYF. Here the CDR3 DNA reads TGCAGCGTTGACGCTAGCGGGATTAAGACCCAGTACTTC.